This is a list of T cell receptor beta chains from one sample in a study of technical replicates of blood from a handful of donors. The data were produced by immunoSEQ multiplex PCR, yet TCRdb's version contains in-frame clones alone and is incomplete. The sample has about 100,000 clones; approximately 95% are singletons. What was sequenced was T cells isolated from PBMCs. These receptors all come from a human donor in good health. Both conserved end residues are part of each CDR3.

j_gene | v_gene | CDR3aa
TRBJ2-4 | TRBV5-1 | CASSPGIWDIQYF
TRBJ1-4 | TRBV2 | CASSDWTQGEKLFF
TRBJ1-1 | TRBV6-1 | CASNKRNTEAFF
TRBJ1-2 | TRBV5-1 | CASSLAGQDGYTF
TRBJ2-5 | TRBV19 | CASSIQGPLGETQYF
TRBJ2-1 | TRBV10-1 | CASSGSGVPKQFF
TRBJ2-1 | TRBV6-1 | CATRGWGPSYNEQFF
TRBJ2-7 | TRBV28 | CASSLLGGDRAYF
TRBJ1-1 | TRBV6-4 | CASAVGRSTEAFF
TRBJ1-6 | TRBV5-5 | CASSRWTGGRYNSPLHF
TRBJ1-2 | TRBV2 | CASSERGLTNYGYTF
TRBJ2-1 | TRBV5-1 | CASSLEGQGGGTFF
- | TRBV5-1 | CASSLRGASGHEQYF
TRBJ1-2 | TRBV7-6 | CASSTGQTVYGYTF
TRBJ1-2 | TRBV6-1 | CASSEAGTGIGYTF
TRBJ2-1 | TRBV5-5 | CASSSPRTSGRRNEQFF
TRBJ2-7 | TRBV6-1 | CASRDRASYEQYF
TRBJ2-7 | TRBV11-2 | CASSFGTGIYEQYF
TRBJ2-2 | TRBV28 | CASSSDRFVDTGELFF
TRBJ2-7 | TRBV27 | CASSSRDRKIGGPYEQYF
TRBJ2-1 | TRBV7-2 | CASSLVSGERYNEQFF
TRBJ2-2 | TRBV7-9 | CASSFIRDIENTGELFF
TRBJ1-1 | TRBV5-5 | CASSLRSGQAEAFF
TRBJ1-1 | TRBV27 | CASTPRRDNTEAFF
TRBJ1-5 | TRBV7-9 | CASSPYDTDQPQHF
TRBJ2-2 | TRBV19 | CASSMGEGTPGELFF
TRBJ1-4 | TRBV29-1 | CSARTGSEKLFF
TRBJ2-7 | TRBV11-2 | CASSFFSGDYEQYF